What follows is one T cell receptor beta chain and its context. The target antigen is unknown. Treatment in this sample: roughly 11-day PBMC culture with coronavirus spike peptide pools or control peptides (ViraFEST assay). Alongside approximately 11 IU/ml IL-2 and about 9.5 ug/ml peptide pools, PBMCs were cultured at approximately 2 million per well. Researchers grew the cells for 10 days and then pulled out CD4+ T cells by negative selection. This sample is drawn from a study of vaccination and CD4 T cells after COVID-19. Background on the study: Post-COVID samples were collected a median approximately 93 days following diagnosis, spanning 35 to 161.

Germline V lookup: CDR1 DFQATT, CDR2 SNEGSKA (reference sequence). The CDR3 is 13 residues long. Losses at the gene ends were 3 bases for V and 7 bases for J; bases not matched to a gene: 6. Cultured CD4+ T-cell DNA underwent Oncomine TCR Beta short-read sequencing. The source of extracted genomic DNA was cultured CD4+ T cells. A single record per CDR3 protein comes from TCRdb applying MiXCR to the PCR reads. The data show just over 20,000 distinct CDR3 sequences, 60% to 80% seen once. The material was CD4+ T cells from blood, cultured in vitro, obtained before SARS-CoV-2 vaccination. The source of this sequence is a human donor who received a COVID-19 vaccine. This sequence joins TRBV20-1 and TRBJ2-7, with 10 bases lining up with TRBD1. CDR3 sequence reads: CSARGTGVEEQYF. CDR3 nucleotides: TGCAGTGCTAGGGGGACAGGGGTGGAAGAGCAGTACTTC.